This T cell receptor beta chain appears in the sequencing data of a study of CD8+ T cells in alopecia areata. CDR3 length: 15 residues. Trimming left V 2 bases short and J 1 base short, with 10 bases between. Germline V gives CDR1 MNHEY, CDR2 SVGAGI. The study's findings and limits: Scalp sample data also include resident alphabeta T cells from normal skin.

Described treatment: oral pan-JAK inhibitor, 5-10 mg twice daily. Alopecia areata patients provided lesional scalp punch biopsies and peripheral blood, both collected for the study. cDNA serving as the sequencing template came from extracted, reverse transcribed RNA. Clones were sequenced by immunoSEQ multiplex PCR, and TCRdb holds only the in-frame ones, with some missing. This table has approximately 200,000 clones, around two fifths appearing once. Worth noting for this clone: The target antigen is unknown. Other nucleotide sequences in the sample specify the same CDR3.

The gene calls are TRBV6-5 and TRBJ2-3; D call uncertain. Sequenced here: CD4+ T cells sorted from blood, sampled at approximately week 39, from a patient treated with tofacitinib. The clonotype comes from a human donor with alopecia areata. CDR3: CASSYDGPGTDTQYF. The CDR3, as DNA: TGTGCCAGCAGTTACGATGGGCCCGGCACAGATACGCAGTATTTT.